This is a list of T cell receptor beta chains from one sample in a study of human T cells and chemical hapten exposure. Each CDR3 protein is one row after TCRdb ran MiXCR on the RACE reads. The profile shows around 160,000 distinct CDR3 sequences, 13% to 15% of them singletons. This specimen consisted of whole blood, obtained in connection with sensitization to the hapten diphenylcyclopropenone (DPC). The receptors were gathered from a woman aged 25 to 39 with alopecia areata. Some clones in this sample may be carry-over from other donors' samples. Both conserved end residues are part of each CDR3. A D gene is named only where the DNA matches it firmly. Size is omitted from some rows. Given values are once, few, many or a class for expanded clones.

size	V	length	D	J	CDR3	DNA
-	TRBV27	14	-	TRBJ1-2	CASSLPQGAYGYTF	TGTGCCAGCAGTTTACCTCAGGGAGCTTATGGCTACACCTTC
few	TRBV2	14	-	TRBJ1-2	CASSPRGTNYGYTF	TGTGCCAGCAGTCCACGGGGTACTAACTATGGCTACACCTTC
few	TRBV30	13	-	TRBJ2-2	CAWSERRTGELFF	TGTGCCTGGAGTGAGAGAAGGACCGGGGAGCTGTTTTTT
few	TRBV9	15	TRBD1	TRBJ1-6	CASTFYRGDNSPLHF	TGTGCCAGCACTTTCTACAGGGGTGACAATTCACCCCTCCACTTT
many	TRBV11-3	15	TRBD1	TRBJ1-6	CASSLVGQGGSPLHF	TGTGCCAGCAGCTTAGTCGGACAGGGGGGTTCACCCCTCCACTTT
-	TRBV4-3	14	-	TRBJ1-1	CASSPAVGNTEAFF	TGCGCCAGCAGCCCAGCCGTGGGGAACACTGAAGCTTTCTTT
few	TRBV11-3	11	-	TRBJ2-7	CASSFLTEQYF	TGTGCCAGCAGCTTCCTAACCGAGCAGTACTTC
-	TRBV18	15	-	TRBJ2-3	CASSPLGAEPDTQYF	TGTGCCAGCTCACCATTGGGGGCGGAACCAGATACGCAGTATTTT
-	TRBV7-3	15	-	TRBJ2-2	CASSLTPRDTGELFF	TGTGCCAGCAGCTTAACCCCCCGGGACACCGGGGAGCTGTTTTTT
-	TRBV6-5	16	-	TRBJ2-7	CASSRTNRSPPYEQYF	TGTGCCAGCAGTCGCACTAACAGGTCGCCGCCCTACGAGCAGTACTTC
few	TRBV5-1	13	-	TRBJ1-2	CASSPEGIPGYTF	TGCGCCAGCAGCCCGGAAGGGATCCCTGGCTACACCTTC
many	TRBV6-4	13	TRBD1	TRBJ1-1	CARETGEHTEAFF	TGTGCCAGAGAGACAGGGGAGCACACTGAAGCTTTCTTT
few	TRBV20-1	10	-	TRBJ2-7	CSAASYEQYF	TGCAGTGCCGCCTCATACGAGCAGTACTTC
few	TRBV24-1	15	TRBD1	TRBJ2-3	CATSDPGQSTDTQYF	TGTGCCACCAGTGATCCGGGACAGAGCACAGATACGCAGTATTTT
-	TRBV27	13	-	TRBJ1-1	CASSLNRYTEAFF	TGTGCCAGCAGTTTAAACCGCTACACTGAAGCTTTCTTT
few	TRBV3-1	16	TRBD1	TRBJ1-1	CASSHLSFNRGTEAFF	TGTGCCAGCAGCCACCTATCCTTCAACAGGGGCACTGAAGCTTTCTTT
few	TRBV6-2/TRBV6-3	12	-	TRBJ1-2	CASSWTLNGYTF	TGTGCCAGCAGTTGGACCCTTAATGGCTACACCTTC
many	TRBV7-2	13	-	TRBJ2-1	CASSLTRNNEQFF	TGTGCCAGCAGCTTAACCCGCAACAATGAGCAGTTCTTC
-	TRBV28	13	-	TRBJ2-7	CASNPGISYEQYF	TGTGCCAGCAACCCGGGGATCTCCTACGAGCAGTACTTC
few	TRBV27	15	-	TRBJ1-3	CASSLSGVPGNTIYF	TGTGCCAGCAGTTTATCGGGGGTGCCTGGAAACACCATATATTTT
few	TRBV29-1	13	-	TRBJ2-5	CSATDRYQETQYF	TGCAGCGCTACCGACCGTTACCAAGAGACCCAGTACTTC
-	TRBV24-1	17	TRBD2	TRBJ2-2	CATASGLAGEYTGELFF	TGTGCCACCGCCTCGGGACTAGCGGGAGAATACACCGGGGAGCTGTTTTTT
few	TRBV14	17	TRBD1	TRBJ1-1	CASSQGEGRDRGTEAFF	TGTGCCAGCAGCCAAGGGGAGGGACGGGACAGGGGCACTGAAGCTTTCTTT
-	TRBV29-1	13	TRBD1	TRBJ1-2	CSVERGQGVGYTF	TGCAGCGTTGAAAGGGGACAGGGCGTGGGCTACACCTTC
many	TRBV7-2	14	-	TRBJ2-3	CASSPDYFTDTQYF	TGTGCCAGCAGCCCGGACTATTTCACAGATACGCAGTATTTT
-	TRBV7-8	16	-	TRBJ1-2	CASSPRTEPLYYGYTF	TGTGCCAGCAGCCCCAGGACAGAACCACTTTACTATGGCTACACCTTC
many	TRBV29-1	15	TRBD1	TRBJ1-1	CSARLGTGVNTEAFF	TGCAGCGCTCGCCTCGGGACAGGGGTGAACACTGAAGCTTTCTTT
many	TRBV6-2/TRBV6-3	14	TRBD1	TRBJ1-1	CAIPGQGGFTEAFF	TGTGCCATCCCGGGACAGGGGGGTTTTACTGAAGCTTTCTTT
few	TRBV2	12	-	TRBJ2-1	CASRTNNNEQFF	TGTGCCAGCAGAACCAATAACAATGAGCAGTTCTTC
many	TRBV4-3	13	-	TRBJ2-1	CASSLRAGYEQFF	TGCGCCAGCAGCCTTAGGGCAGGGTATGAGCAGTTCTTC
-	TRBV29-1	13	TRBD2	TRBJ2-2	CSAPLTSAGELFF	TGCAGCGCCCCCCTTACTAGCGCCGGGGAGCTGTTTTTT